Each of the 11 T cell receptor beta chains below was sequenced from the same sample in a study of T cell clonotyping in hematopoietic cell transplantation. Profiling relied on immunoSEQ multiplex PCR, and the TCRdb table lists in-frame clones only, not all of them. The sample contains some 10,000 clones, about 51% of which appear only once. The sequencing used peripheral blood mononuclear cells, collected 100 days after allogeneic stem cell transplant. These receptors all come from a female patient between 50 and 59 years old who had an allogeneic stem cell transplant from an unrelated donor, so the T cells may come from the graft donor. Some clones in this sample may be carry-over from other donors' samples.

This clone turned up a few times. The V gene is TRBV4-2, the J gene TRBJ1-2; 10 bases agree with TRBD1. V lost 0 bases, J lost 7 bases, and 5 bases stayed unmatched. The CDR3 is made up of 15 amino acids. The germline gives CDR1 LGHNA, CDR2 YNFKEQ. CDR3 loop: CASSQEVGQGFGYTF. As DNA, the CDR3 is TGTGCCAGCAGCCAAGAAGTGGGACAGGGGTTTGGCTACACCTTC.

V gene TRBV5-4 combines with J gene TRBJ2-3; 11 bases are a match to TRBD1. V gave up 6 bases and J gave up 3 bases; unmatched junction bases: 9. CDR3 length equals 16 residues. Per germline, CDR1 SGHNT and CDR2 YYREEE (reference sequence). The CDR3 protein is CASTNLRDRGTDTQYF. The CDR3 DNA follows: TGTGCCAGCACCAACCTCCGGGACAGGGGGACAGATACGCAGTATTTT.

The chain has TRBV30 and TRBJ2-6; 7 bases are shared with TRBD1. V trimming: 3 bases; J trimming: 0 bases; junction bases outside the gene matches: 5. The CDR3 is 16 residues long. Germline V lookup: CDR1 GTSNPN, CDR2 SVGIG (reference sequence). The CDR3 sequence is CAWSDWDSSGANVLTF. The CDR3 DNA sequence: TGTGCCTGGAGCGACTGGGACAGCTCTGGGGCCAACGTCCTGACTTTC.

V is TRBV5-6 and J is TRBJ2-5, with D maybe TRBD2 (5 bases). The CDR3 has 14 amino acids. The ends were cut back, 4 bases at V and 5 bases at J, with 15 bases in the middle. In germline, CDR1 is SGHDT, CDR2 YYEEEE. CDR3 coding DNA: TGTGCCAGCAGCCACAACAGCGGCCTGGAGACCCAGTACTTC. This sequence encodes CASSHNSGLETQYF. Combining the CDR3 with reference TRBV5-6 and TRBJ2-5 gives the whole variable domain DAGVTQSPTHLIKTRGQQVTLRCSPKSGHDTVSWYQQALGQGPQFIFQYYEEEERQRGNFPDRFSGHQFPNYSSELNVNALLLGDSALYLCASSHNSGLETQYFGPGTRLLVL.

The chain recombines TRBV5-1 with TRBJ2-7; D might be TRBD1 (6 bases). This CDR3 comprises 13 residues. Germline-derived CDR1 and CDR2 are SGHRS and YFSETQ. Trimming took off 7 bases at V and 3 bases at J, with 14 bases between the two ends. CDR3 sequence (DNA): TGCGCCAGCGGCCCTGGGGGCAACTACGAGCAGTACTTC. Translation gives CASGPGGNYEQYF.

Here the CDR3 DNA reads TGTGCCAGCAGTAGAGATGAAAAACTGTTTTTT. Amino acid sequence: CASSRDEKLFF. The chain employs TRBV5-6 and TRBJ1-4, with D uncertain. This CDR3 contains 11 residues. The ends were cut back, 5 bases at V and 6 bases at J, with 5 bases in the middle. Looked up from germline, CDR1 is SGHDT and CDR2 is YYEEEE.

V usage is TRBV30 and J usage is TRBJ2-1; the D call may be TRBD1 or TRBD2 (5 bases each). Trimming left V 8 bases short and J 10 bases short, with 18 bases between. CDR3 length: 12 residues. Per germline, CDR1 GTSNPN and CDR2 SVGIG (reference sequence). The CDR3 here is CALDQGANEQFF. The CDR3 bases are TGTGCCCTGGACCAGGGAGCAAACGAGCAGTTCTTC.

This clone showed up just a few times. Here the CDR3 reads CASSEVEGDEQFF. The CDR3 region has the DNA TGTGCCAGCAGTGAAGTGGAGGGGGATGAGCAGTTCTTC. The chain combines TRBV2 with TRBJ2-1; D is possibly TRBD1 or TRBD2 (6 bases each). The CDR3 covers 13 residues. The germline V and J ends were trimmed by 1 base and 8 bases, with 9 bases remaining between them. Germline V CDR1 and CDR2: SNHLY, FYNNEI.

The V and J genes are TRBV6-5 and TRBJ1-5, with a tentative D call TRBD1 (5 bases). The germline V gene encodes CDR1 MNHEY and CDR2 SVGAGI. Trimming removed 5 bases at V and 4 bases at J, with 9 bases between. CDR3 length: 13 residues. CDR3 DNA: TGTGCCAGCAGTCCCGGGGGGAATCAGCCCCAGCATTTT. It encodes CASSPGGNQPQHF.

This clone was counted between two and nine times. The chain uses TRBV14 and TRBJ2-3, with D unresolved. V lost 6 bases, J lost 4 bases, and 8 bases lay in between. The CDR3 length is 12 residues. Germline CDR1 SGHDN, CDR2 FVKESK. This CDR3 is CASSLRPDTQYF. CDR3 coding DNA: TGTGCCAGCAGTCTGCGTCCAGATACGCAGTATTTT.

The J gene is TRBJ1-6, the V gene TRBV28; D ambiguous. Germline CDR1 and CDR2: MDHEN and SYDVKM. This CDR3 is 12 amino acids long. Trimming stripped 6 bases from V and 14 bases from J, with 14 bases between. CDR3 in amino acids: CASSRSVGTLHF. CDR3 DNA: TGTGCCAGCAGCCGTAGTGTAGGGACCCTCCACTTT.